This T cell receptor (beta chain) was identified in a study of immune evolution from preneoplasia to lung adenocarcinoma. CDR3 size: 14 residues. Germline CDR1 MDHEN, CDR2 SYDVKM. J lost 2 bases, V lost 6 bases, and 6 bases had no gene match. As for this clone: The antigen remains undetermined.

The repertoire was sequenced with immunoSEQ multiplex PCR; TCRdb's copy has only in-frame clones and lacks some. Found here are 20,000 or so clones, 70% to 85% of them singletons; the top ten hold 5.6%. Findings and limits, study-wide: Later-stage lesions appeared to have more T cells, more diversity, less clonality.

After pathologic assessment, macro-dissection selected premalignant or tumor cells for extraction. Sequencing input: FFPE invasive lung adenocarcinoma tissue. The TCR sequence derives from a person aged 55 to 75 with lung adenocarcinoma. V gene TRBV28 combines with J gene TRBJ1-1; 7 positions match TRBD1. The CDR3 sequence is CASRPRTGNTEAFF. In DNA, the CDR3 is TGTGCCAGCAGGCCTAGGACAGGAAACACTGAAGCTTTCTTT.